A single TCR beta chain is shown here with its context. The V gene lost 5 bases and the J gene lost 2 bases, with 12 bases spanning the gap. Germline V lookup: CDR1 MNHEY, CDR2 SMNVEV (reference sequence). The CDR3 totals 14 residues. This specimen comes from a study of blood T cell repertoires in COVID-19. Across the whole study: Material from acute and convalescent COVID-19 was sourced from the United States, Italy and Spain. From T cells, B-cell-depleted T cells, or PBMCs came the material, which was cDNA or gDNA.

Original handling: Estimation of nucleated cell counts was performed using reference gene primer amplification. Sequencing used immunoSEQ multiplex PCR; TCRdb keeps in-frame clones, though not all of them. V, J and clone size were drawn from that table, and D and trimming were deduced from the DNA. This repertoire shows about 320,000 clones, more than 70% found once; its top ten account for roughly 6.5%. This TCR derives from a man aged 18-30 years who had recovered from COVID-19. Sequenced sample: peripheral blood. The V gene is TRBV27, the J gene TRBJ1-1; D is undetermined. CDR3: CASSRAGLNTEAFF. The CDR3 coding sequence is TGTGCCAGCAGTCGAGCTGGGCTAAACACTGAAGCTTTCTTT.